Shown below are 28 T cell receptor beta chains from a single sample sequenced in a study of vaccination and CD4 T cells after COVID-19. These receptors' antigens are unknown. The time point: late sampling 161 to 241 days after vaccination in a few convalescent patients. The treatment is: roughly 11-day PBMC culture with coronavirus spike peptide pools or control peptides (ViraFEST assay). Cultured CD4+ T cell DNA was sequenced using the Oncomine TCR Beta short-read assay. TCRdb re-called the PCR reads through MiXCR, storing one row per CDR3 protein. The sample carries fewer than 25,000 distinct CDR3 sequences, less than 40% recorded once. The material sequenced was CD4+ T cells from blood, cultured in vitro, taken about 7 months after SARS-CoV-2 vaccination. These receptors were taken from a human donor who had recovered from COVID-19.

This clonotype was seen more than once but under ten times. The CDR3 DNA is TGTGCCACCAGATCCGGGACAGGGAAGCATTTT. It translates to CATRSGTGKHF. The chain joins TRBV15 to TRBJ1-5; 9 nucleotides agree with TRBD1. This CDR3 comprises 11 residues. The junction had 5 bases not matched to a gene; V was cut back by 6 bases and J by 14 bases. Per germline, CDR1 LNHNV and CDR2 YYDKDF (reference sequence).

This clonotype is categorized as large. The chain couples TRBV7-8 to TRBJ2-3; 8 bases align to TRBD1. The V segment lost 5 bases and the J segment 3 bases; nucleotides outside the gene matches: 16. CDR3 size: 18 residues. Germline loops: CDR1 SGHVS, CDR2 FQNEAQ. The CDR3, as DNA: TGTGCCAGCAGCATTGGTACCGGGACAGGACTCCGAACAGATACGCAGTATTTT. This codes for CASSIGTGTGLRTDTQYF.

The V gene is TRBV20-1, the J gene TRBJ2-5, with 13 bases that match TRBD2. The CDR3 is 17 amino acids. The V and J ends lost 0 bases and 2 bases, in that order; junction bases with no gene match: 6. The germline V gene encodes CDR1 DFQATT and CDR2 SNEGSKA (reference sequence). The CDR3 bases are TGCAGTGCTAGAGATAGGACTAGCGGGAGTAAGCAAGAGACCCAGTACTTC. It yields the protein CSARDRTSGSKQETQYF.

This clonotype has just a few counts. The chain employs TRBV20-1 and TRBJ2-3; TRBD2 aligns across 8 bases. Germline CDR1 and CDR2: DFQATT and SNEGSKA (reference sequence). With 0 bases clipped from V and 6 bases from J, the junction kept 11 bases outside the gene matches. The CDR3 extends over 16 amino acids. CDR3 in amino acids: CSARDQSGSFVDTQYF. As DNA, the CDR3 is TGCAGTGCTAGAGATCAAAGCGGGAGTTTTGTGGATACGCAGTATTTT.

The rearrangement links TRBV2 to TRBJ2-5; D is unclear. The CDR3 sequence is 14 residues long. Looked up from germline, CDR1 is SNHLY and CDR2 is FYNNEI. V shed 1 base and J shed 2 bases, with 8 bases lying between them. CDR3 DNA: TGTGCCAGCAGTGAAGTCGGAGATCAAGAGACCCAGTACTTC. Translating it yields CASSEVGDQETQYF.

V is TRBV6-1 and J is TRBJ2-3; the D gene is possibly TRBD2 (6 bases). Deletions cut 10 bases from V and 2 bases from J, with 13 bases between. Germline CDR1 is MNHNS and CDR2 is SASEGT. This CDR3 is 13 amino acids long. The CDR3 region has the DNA TGTGCCACAGTCGGGGGACCCACAGATACGCAGTATTTT. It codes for CATVGGPTDTQYF.

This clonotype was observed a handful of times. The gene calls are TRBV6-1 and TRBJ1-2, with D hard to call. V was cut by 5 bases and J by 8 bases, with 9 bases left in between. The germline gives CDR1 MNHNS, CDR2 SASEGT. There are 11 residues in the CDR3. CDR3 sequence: CASSPDHGYTF. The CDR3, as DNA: TGTGCCAGCAGTCCCGATCACGGCTACACCTTC.

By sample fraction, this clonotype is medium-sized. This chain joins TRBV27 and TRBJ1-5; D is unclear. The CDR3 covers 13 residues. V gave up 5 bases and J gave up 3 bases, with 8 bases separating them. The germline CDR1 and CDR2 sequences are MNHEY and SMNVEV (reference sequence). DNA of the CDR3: TGTGCCAGCAGTCCCTTACTCAATCAGCCCCAGCATTTT. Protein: CASSPLLNQPQHF.

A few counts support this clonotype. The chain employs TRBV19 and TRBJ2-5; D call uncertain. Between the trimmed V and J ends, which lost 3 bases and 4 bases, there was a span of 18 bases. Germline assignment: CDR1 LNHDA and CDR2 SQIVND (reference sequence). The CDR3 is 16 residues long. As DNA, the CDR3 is TGTGCCAGTAGTATGTGGACCGGTTCCAAGGGAGAGACCCAGTACTTC. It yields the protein CASSMWTGSKGETQYF.

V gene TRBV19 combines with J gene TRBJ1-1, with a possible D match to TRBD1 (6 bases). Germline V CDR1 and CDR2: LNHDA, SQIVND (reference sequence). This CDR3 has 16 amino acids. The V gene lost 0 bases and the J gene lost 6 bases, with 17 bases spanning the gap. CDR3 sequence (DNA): TGTGCCAGTAGTATAGACCTCGCTCTGGACAGCCCTGAAGCTTTCTTT. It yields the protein CASSIDLALDSPEAFF.

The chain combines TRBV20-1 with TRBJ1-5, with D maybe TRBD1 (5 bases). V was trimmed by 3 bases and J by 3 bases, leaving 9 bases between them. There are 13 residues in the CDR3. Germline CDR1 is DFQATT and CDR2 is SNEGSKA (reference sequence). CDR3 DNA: TGCAGTGCTAGCTTGACAGTCAATCAGCCCCAGCATTTT. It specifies CSASLTVNQPQHF.

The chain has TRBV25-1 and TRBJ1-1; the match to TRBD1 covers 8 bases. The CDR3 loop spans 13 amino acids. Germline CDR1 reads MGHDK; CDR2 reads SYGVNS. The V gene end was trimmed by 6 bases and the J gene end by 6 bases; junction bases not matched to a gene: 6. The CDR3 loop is CASRRQGASEAFF. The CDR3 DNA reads TGTGCCAGCAGGAGGCAGGGGGCGTCTGAAGCTTTCTTT.

CDR3 protein: CASSRPPGNGYTF. Here the CDR3 DNA reads TGTGCCAGCAGCCGACCCCCCGGGAATGGCTACACCTTC. This chain connects TRBV28 to TRBJ1-2; no clear D gene. Germline V lookup: CDR1 MDHEN, CDR2 SYDVKM. V shed 6 bases and J shed 6 bases, with 14 bases lying between them. The CDR3 has 13 amino acids.

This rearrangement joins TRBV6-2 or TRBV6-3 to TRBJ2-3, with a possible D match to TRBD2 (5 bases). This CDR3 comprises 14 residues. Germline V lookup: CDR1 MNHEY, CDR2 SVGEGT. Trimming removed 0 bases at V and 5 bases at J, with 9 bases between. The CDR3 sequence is CASSYSSEGDTQYF. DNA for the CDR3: TGTGCCAGCAGTTACTCGAGTGAGGGAGATACGCAGTATTTT.

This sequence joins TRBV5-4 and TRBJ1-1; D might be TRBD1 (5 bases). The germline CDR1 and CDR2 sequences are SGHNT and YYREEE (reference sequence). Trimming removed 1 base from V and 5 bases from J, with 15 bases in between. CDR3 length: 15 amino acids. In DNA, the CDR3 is TGTGCCAGCAGCTTGTTTCTGGGGCAAATAACTGAAGCTTTCTTT. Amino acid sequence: CASSLFLGQITEAFF. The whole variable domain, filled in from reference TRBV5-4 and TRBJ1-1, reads ETGVTQSPTHLIKTRGQQVTLRCSSQSGHNTVSWYQQALGQGPQFIFQYYREEENGRGNFPPRFSGLQFPNYSSELNVNALELDDSALYLCASSLFLGQITEAFFGQGTRLTVV.

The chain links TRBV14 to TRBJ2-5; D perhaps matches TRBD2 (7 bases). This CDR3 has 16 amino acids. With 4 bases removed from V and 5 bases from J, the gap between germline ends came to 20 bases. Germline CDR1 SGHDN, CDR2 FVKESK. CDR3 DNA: TGTGCCAGCAGCCTCCTCTTCGGGGGGCGAGGGGAGACCCAGTACTTC. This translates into CASSLLFGGRGETQYF.

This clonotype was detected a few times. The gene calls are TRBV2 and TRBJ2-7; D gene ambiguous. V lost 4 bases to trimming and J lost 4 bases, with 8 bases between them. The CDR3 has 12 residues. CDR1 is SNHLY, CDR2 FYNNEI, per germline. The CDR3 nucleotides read TGTGCCAGCAGTGGCGGTCGATACGAGCAGTACTTC. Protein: CASSGGRYEQYF.

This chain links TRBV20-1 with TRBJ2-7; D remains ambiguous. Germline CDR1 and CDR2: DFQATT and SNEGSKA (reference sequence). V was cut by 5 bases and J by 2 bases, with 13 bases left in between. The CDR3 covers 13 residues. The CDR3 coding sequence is TGCAGTGCTCCTCGCGGTACCACCTACGAGCAGTACTTC. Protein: CSAPRGTTYEQYF.

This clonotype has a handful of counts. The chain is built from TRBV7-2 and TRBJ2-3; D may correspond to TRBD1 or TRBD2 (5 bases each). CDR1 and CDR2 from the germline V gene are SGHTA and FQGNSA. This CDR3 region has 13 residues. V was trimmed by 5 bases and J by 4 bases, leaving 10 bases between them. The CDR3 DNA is TGTGCCAGCAGCACCGGGGCCCCAGATACGCAGTATTTT. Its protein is CASSTGAPDTQYF.

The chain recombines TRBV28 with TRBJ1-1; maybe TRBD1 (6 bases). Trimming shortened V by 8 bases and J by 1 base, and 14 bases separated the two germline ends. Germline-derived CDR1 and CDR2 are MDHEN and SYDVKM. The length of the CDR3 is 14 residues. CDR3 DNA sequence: TGTGCCAGCTCCCCGCCGACAGGGAACACTGAAGCTTTCTTT. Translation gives CASSPPTGNTEAFF.

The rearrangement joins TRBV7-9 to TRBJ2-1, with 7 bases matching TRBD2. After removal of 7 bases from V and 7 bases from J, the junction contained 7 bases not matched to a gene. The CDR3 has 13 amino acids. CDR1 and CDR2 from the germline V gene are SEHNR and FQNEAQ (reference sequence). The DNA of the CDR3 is TGTGCCAGCATGTGGGGGAGGGGAAATGAGCAGTTCTTC. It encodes CASMWGRGNEQFF.

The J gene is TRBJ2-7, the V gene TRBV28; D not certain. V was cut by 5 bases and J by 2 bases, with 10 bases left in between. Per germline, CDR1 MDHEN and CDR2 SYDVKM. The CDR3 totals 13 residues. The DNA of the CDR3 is TGTGCCAGCAGTCCAACAGATACCTACGAGCAGTACTTC. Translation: CASSPTDTYEQYF.

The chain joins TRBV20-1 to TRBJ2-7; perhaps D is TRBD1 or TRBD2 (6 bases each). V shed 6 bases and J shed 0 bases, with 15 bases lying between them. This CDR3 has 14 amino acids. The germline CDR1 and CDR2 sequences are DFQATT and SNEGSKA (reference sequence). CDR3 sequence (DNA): TGCAGTGCATTCGAGGGGGGAAGCTCCTACGAGCAGTACTTC. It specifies CSAFEGGSSYEQYF.

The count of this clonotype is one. CDR3 in amino acids: CASSPEPTHYSNQPQHF. The CDR3 region has the DNA TGTGCCAGCTCACCGGAGCCCACACATTATAGCAATCAGCCCCAGCATTTT. J is TRBJ1-5 and V is TRBV18; D call uncertain. Per germline, CDR1 KGHSH and CDR2 LQKENI. The V and J ends lost 3 bases and 0 bases respectively, with 15 bases between them. This CDR3 spans 17 amino acids.

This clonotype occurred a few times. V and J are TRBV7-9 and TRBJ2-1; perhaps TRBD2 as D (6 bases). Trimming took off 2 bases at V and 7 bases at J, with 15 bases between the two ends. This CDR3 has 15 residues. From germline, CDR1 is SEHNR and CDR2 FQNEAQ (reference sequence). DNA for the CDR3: TGTGCCAGCAGCTTACCCGGGACTGGCATAAATGAGCAGTTCTTC. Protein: CASSLPGTGINEQFF.

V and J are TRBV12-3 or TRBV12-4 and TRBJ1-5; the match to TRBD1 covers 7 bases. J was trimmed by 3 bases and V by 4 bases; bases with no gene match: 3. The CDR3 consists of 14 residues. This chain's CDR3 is CASSYDRVNQPQHF. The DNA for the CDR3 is TGTGCCAGCAGTTACGACAGGGTCAATCAGCCCCAGCATTTT.

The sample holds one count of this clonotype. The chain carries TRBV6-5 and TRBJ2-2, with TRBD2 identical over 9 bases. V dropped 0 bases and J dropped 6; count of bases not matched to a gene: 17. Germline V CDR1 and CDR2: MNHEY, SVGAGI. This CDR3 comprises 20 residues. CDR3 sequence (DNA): TGTGCCAGCAGTTACTCGACAGGGACTAGCACAGGTTCGGGATCCGGGGAGCTGTTTTTT. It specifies CASSYSTGTSTGSGSGELFF.

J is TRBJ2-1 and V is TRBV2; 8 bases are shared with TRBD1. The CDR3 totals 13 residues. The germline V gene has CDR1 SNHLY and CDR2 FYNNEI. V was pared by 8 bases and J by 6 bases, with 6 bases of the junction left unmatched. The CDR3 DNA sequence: TGTGCCAGCTATACTGGGACAGGCAATGAGCAGTTCTTC. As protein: CASYTGTGNEQFF.